This T cell receptor (beta chain) emerged from a study of shared clonotypes between healthy human individuals. In the study overall: The plates for each donor numbered three CD4 naive, three CD4 memory, two CD8 naive and one CD8 memory.

With respect to this clone: Different DNA sequences within this sample yield the same CDR3.

CDR1 is SGHRS and CDR2 is YFSETQ in the germline V gene. V was trimmed by 0 bases and J by 3 bases, leaving 9 bases between them. The CDR3 runs to 15 residues. The method was immunoSEQ multiplex PCR; TCRdb's version includes in-frame clones alone and lacks a portion of them. The sample has some 2,000,000 clones, 85% to 95% seen once. This rearrangement joins TRBV5-1 to TRBJ1-4; TRBD1 is a possible D gene (6 bases). The receptor was derived from a man aged 18 to 30 in good health. The material sequenced was naive CD4+ T cells sorted from blood. Sample subset: CD45RA+ positively selected. CDR3 loop: CASSLEGGSNEKLFF. CDR3 bases: TGCGCCAGCAGCTTGGAGGGGGGATCTAATGAAAAACTGTTTTTT.